One and the same sample provided the 7 T cell receptor beta chains below, sequenced in a study of blood T cell repertoires in COVID-19. The assay was immunoSEQ multiplex PCR, and TCRdb's table has in-frame clones only and misses some. The sample lists around 220,000 clones; around 82% were seen once. The sample taken for sequencing was peripheral blood. These receptors all come from an elderly woman with active or convalescent COVID-19.

The rearrangement joins TRBV5-1 to TRBJ2-5, with TRBD1 identical over 8 bases. V was pared by 2 bases and J by 5 bases, with 5 bases of the junction left unmatched. The CDR3 covers 14 residues. Germline values: CDR1 SGHRS, CDR2 YFSETQ. DNA of the CDR3: TGCGCCAGCAGCTTCTCTGGACAGGGTGAGACCCAGTACTTC. Its protein product is CASSFSGQGETQYF.

The rearrangement uses TRBV3-1 (or the pseudogene TRBV3-2) and TRBJ2-2; D is perhaps TRBD1 (5 bases). CDR3 length: 15 amino acids. Per germline, CDR1 LGHDT and CDR2 YNNKEL (reference sequence). The V end lost 4 bases, the J end lost 8 bases, and 17 bases lay between the germline ends. CDR3 amino acids: CASSRRPGRPGELFF. CDR3 DNA: TGTGCCAGCAGCCGCCGTCCAGGGCGTCCGGGGGAGCTGTTTTTT.

A few counts support this clone. This sequence joins TRBV11-2 and TRBJ1-4, with TRBD1 as a possible D gene (6 bases). This CDR3 spans 16 amino acids. CDR1 and CDR2 from the germline V gene are SGHAT and FQNNGV. Trimming removed 0 bases at V and 4 bases at J, with 12 bases between. The CDR3 bases are TGTGCCAGCAGCTTAGAGAGGGTACAGGGTAATGAAAAACTGTTTTTT. Protein product: CASSLERVQGNEKLFF.

The chain joins TRBV7-8 to TRBJ1-2, with D possibly matching TRBD1 (6 bases). V gave up 1 base and J gave up 7 bases, with 10 bases separating them. There are 13 residues in the CDR3. Germline V gene lookup returns CDR1 SGHVS and CDR2 FQNEAQ. The CDR3 sequence is CASSLGPRGGYTF. The CDR3 nucleotides are TGTGCCAGCAGCTTAGGCCCCAGGGGTGGCTACACCTTC.

This clone has ten or more counts. This rearrangement joins TRBV4-1 to TRBJ2-2, with 16 bases aligning to TRBD2. The germline CDR1 and CDR2 sequences are MGHRA and YSYEKL. The junction had 10 bases not matched to a gene; V was cut back by 3 bases and J by 6 bases. This CDR3 contains 19 residues. The CDR3 DNA is TGCGCCAGCAGCCAGGATGGGACTAGCGGGGGGGCGTCGCCCGGGGAGCTGTTTTTT. This encodes CASSQDGTSGGASPGELFF.

CDR3 DNA sequence: TGTGCCAGCAGTTCGACAGGGAATTTGGACTGGAATCAGTACTTC. It specifies CASSSTGNLDWNQYF. V is TRBV6-5 and J is TRBJ2-7; 7 nucleotides align to TRBD1. The CDR3 spans 15 residues. Germline V CDR1 and CDR2: MNHEY, SVGAGI. V shed 4 bases, J shed 10 bases, and the junction held 16 bases outside the gene matches.

The chain is built from TRBV24-1 and TRBJ2-5; 10 bases are shared with TRBD2. This CDR3 region has 16 residues. With V trimmed by 3 bases and J by 4 bases, 7 bases remained unmatched. Germline V gives CDR1 KGHDR, CDR2 SFDVKD. The CDR3 region has the DNA TGTGCCACCAGTGATAGGAGCGGGAGGGCCCCAGAGACCCAGTACTTC. Its translation is CATSDRSGRAPETQYF.